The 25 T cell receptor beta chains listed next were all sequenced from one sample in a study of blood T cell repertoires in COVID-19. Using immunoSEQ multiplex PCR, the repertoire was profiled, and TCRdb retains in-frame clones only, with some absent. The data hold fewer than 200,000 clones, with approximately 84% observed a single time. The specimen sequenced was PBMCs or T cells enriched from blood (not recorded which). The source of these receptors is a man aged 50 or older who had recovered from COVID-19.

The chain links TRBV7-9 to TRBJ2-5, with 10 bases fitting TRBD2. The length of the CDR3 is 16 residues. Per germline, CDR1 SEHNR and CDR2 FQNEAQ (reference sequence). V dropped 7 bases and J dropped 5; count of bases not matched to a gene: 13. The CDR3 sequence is CASNLPTSGDRETQYF. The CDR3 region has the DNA TGTGCCAGCAACCTACCCACTAGCGGGGATCGCGAGACCCAGTACTTC. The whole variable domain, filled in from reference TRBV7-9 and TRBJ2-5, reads DTGVSQNPRHKITKRGQNVTFRCDPISEHNRLYWYRQTLGQGPEFLTYFQNEAQLEKSRLLSDRFSAERPKGSFSTLEIQRTEQGDSAMYLCASNLPTSGDRETQYFGPGTRLLVL.

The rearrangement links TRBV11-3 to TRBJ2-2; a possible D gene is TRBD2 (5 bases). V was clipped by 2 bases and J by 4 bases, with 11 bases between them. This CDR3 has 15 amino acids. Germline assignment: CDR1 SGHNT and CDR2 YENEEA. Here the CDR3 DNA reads TGTGCCAGCAGCTTACGAGGGCCCGGCACCGGGGAGCTGTTTTTT. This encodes CASSLRGPGTGELFF. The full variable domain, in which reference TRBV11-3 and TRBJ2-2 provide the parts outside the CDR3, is EAGVVQSPRYKIIEKKQPVAFWCNPISGHNTLYWYLQNLGQGPELLIRYENEEAVDDSQLPKDRFSAERLKGVDSTLKIQPAELGDSAVYLCASSLRGPGTGELFFGEGSRLTVL.

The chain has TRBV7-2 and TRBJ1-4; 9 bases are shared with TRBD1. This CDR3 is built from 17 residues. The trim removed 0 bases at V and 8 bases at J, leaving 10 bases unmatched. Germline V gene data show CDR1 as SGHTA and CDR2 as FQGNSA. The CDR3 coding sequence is TGTGCCAGCAGCTTAGCAGCGGGGGACAGGGAAGAGGAAAAACTGTTTTTT. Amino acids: CASSLAAGDREEEKLFF. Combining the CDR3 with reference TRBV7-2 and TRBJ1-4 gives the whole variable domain GAGVSQSPSNKVTEKGKDVELRCDPISGHTALYWYRQSLGQGLEFLIYFQGNSAPDKSGLPSDRFSAERTGGSVSTLTIQRTQQEDSAVYLCASSLAAGDREEEKLFFGSGTQLSVL.

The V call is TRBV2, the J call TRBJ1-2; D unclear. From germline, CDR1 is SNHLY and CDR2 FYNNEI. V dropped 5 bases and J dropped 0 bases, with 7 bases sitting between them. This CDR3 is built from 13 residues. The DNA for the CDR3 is TGTGCCAGCAGTATAGAATCTAACTATGGCTACACCTTC. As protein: CASSIESNYGYTF.

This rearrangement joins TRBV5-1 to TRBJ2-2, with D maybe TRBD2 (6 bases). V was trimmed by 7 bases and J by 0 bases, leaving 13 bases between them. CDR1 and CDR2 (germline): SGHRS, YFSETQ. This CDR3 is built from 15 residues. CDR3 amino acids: CASWGGAANTGELFF. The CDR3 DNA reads TGCGCCAGCTGGGGCGGGGCCGCGAACACCGGGGAGCTGTTTTTT.

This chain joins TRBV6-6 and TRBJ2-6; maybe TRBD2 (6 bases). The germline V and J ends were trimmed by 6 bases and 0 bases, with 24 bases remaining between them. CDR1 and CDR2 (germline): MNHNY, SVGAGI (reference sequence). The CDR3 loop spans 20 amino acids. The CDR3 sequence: CASSSDPEGRISSGANVLTF. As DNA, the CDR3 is TGTGCCAGCAGCTCCGATCCGGAGGGACGGATCAGCTCTGGGGCCAACGTCCTGACTTTC.

CDR3 sequence reads: CASSPFDRKSYEQYF. In DNA, the CDR3 is TGTGCCAGCAGCCCCTTCGACAGAAAATCCTACGAGCAGTACTTC. The chain links TRBV5-4 to TRBJ2-7, with a weak D call TRBD1 (5 bases). Trimming pared 4 bases from V and 1 base from J, leaving 15 bases between. Germline-derived CDR1 and CDR2 are SGHNT and YYREEE (reference sequence). CDR3 length: 15 amino acids.

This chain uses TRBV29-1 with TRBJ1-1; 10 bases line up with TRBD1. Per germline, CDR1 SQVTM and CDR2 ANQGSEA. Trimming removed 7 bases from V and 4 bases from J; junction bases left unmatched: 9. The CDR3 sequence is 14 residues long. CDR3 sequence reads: CSAARQGASTEAFF. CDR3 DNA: TGCAGCGCTGCCCGACAGGGGGCGAGCACTGAAGCTTTCTTT.

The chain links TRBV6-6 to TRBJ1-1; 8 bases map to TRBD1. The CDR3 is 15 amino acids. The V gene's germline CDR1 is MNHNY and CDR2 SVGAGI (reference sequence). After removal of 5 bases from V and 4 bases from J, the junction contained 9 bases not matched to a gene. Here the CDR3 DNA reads TGTGCCAGCAGTCATACTGGACAGGGAGCCACTGAAGCTTTCTTT. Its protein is CASSHTGQGATEAFF.

The CDR3 loop reads CASSLTLQGSSGNTIYF. The CDR3, as DNA: TGTGCCAGCAGCTTAACCTTACAGGGAAGCTCTGGAAACACCATATATTTT. The chain uses TRBV7-2 and TRBJ1-3; possible D gene TRBD1, 6 bases. This CDR3 region has 17 residues. The V end was cut by 2 bases, the J end by 0 bases, with 14 bases between. CDR1 and CDR2 (germline): SGHTA, FQGNSA. The full variable domain, with the rest looked up from reference TRBV7-2 and TRBJ1-3, is GAGVSQSPSNKVTEKGKDVELRCDPISGHTALYWYRQSLGQGLEFLIYFQGNSAPDKSGLPSDRFSAERTGGSVSTLTIQRTQQEDSAVYLCASSLTLQGSSGNTIYFGEGSWLTVV.

As DNA, the CDR3 is TGTGCCAGCAGCCCGAAGGGAAGCGGGGGGGCAAGCACAGATACGCAGTATTTT. Amino acids: CASSPKGSGGASTDTQYF. This chain links TRBV3-1 (or the pseudogene TRBV3-2) with TRBJ2-3; TRBD2 aligns across 10 bases. Trimming at V came to 4 bases and at J to 0 bases, leaving 10 bases not matched to a gene. Germline V gene data show CDR1 as LGHDT and CDR2 as YNNKEL (reference sequence). The length of the CDR3 is 18 residues.

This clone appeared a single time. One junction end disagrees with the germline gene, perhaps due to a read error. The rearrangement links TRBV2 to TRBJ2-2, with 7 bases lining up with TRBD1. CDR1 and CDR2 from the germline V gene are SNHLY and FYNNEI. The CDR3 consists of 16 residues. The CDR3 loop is CASSDSGQQNSGELFF. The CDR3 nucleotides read TGTGCCAGCAGTGATTCGGGACAGCAGAACTCCGGGGAGCTGTTTTTT.

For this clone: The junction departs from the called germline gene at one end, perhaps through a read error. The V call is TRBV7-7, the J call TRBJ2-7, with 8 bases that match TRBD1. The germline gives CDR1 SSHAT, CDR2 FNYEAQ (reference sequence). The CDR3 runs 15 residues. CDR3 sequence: CASSLPRTGNYEQYF. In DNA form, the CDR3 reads TGTGCTAGCAGCTTACCTCGGACAGGGAACTACGAGCAGTACTTC.

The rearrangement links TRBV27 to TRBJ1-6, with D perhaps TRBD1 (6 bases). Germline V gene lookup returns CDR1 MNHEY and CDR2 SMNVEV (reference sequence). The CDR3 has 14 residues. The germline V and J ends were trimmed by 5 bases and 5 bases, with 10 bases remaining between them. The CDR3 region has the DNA TGTGCCAGCAGTCCCGGGACAAATAATTCACCCCTCCACTTT. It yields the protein CASSPGTNNSPLHF.

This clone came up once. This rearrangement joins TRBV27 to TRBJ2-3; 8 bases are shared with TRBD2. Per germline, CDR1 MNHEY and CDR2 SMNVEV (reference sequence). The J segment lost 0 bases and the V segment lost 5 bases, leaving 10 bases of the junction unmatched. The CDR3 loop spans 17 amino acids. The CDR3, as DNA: TGTGCCAGCAGTCTAATGGCGGGGGGCCTCAGCACAGATACGCAGTATTTT. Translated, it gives CASSLMAGGLSTDTQYF.

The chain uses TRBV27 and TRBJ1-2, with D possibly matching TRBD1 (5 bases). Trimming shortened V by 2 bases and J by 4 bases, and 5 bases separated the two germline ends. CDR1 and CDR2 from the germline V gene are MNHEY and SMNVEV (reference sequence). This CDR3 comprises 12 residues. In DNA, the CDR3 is TGTGCCAGCAGTTTACAGGGCTATGGCTACACCTTC. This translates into CASSLQGYGYTF.

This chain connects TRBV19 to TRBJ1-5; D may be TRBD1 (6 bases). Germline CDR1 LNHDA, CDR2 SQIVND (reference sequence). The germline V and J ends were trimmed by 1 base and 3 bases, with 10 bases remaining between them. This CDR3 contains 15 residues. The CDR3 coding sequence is TGTGCCAGTAGTATAGCCCGACAGGCCAATCAGCCCCAGCATTTT. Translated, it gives CASSIARQANQPQHF.

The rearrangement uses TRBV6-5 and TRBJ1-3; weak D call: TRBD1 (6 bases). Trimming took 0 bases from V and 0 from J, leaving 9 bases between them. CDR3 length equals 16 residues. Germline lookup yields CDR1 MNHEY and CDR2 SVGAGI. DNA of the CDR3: TGTGCCAGCAGTTACTCGGGGGCGAGCTCTGGAAACACCATATATTTT. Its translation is CASSYSGASSGNTIYF.

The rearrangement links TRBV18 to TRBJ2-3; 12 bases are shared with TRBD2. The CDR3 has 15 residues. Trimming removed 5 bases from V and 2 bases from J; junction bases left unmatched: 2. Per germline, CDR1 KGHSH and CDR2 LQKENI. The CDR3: CASSRLAGDTDTQYF. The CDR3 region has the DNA TGTGCCAGCTCAAGACTAGCGGGGGACACAGATACGCAGTATTTT.

The CDR3 DNA follows: TGCGCCAGCAGCCAAGATCCTCAGACTAAAGAGACCCAGTACTTC. Protein sequence: CASSQDPQTKETQYF. V is TRBV4-3 and J is TRBJ2-5; maybe TRBD2 (5 bases). Germline CDR1 LGHNA, CDR2 YSLEER. The CDR3 length is 15 residues. Between the trimmed V and J ends, which lost 0 bases and 3 bases, there was a span of 11 bases.

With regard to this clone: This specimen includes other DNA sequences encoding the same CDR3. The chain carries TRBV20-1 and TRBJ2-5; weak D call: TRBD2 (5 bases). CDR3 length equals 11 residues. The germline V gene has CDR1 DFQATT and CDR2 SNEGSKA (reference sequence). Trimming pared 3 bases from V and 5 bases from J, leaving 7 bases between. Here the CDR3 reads CSARGGETQYF. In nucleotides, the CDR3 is TGCAGTGCTAGGGGCGGGGAGACCCAGTACTTC.

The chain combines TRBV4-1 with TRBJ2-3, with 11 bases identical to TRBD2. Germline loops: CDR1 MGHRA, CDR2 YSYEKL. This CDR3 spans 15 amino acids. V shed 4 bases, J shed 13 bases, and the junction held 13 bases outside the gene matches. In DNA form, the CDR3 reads TGCGCCAGCAGCCCTCCTAGCGGGGGGACCCTGTCGAAGTATTTT. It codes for CASSPPSGGTLSKYF.

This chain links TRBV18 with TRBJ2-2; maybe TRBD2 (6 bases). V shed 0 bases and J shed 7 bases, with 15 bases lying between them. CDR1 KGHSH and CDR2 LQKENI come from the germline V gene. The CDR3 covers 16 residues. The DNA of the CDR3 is TGTGCCAGCTCACCACCGATTGGGAGGTCTGGCGGGGAGCTGTTTTTT. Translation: CASSPPIGRSGGELFF. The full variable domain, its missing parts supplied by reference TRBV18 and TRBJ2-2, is NAGVMQNPRHLVRRRGQEARLRCSPMKGHSHVYWYRQLPEEGLKFMVYLQKENIIDESGMPKERFSAEFPKEGPSILRIQQVVRGDSAAYFCASSPPIGRSGGELFFGEGSRLTVL.

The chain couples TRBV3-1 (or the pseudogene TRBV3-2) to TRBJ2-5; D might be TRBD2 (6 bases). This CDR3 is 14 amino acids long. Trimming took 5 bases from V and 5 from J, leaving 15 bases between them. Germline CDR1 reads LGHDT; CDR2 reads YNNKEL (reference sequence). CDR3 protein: CASSRRPGGETQYF. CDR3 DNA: TGTGCCAGCAGCAGACGGCCCGGAGGGGAGACCCAGTACTTC.

In DNA form, the CDR3 reads TGTGCTCTAGAGGGAGGGCCCAGGGGATCCACGAACTACAATGAGCAGTTCTTC. It encodes CALEGGPRGSTNYNEQFF. The V and J genes are TRBV7-9 and TRBJ2-1; a weak D match, TRBD2 (7 bases). The CDR3 runs 18 residues. In germline, CDR1 is SEHNR, CDR2 FQNEAQ (reference sequence).